This T cell receptor (beta chain) comes out of a study of T cells expressing NK-cell markers. TCRdb re-called the 5' RACE reads and catalogs CDR3 proteins one per entry, DNA excluded. In all, the sample yields approximately 380,000 distinct CDR3 sequences. In germline, CDR1 is SNHLY, CDR2 FYNNEI. CDR3 size: 13 residues. The TCR originated in a man between 18 and 69 years old in good health. The specimen was blood T cells: a sorted CD56 or NKG2C T cell subset, CD4+ or CD8+ T cells, or bulk PBMC T cells (not recorded which). The chain has TRBV2 and TRBJ1-4; with no DNA, the TCRdb D assignment of TRBD1 cannot be verified. The CDR3 spells CAASGTGWEKLFF. The complete variable domain, with remaining parts taken from reference TRBV2 and TRBJ1-4, reads EPEVTQTPSHQVTQMGQEVILRCVPISNHLYFYWYRQILGQKVEFLVSFYNNEISEKSEIFDDQFSVERPDGSNFTLKIRSTKLEDSAMYFCAASGTGWEKLFFGSGTQLSVL.